These T cell receptor beta chains were read from a single sample in a study of breast tumors, draining lymph nodes, adjacent tissues. TCRdb reprocessed the multiplex PCR reads via MiXCR and lists one record per CDR3 protein. The sample yields 290,000 or so distinct CDR3 sequences, 30% to 35% seen once. Sequencing was performed on axillary lymph node tissue. These receptors originate from a female donor with breast cancer. Some clones in this sample may be carry-over from other donors' samples. The CDR3 runs from the conserved cysteine through the conserved F or W.

V,J,CDR3
TRBV10-3,TRBJ2-1,CANSGPQSDEQFF
TRBV6-2/TRBV6-3,TRBJ2-6,CASSYPQGVPGANVLTF
TRBV5-1,TRBJ2-7,CASSLRDRGTYEQYF
TRBV5-1,TRBJ2-1,CASSQSGTRNEQFF
TRBV30,TRBJ1-3,CAWRSSGNTIYF
TRBV6-2/TRBV6-3,TRBJ1-5,CASSPSPNQPQHF
TRBV6-2/TRBV6-3,TRBJ2-1,CASSSSGVVNEQFF
TRBV7-8,TRBJ1-2,CASSLTGGLSYGYTF
TRBV20-1,TRBJ1-2,CSQSRGLYGYTF
TRBV29-1,TRBJ2-3,CSVGGLRADTQYF
TRBV11-2,TRBJ2-3,CASSLDGVGTDTQYF
TRBV7-9,TRBJ1-1,CASSLKQNEGGTEAFF
TRBV6-5,TRBJ2-5,CASSHSPLRAGGETQYF
TRBV20-1,TRBJ2-1,CSAPRPGGHNEQFF
TRBV9,TRBJ2-2,CASSVAEPTWDRGGTGELLF
TRBV19,TRBJ1-1,CASLGFVGEAFF
TRBV11-2,TRBJ2-1,CASSLLANEQFF
TRBV18,TRBJ2-1,CASSPVLVGNEQFF
TRBV29-1,TRBJ1-2,CSRPTGVGYTF
TRBV27,TRBJ2-3,CASSQQATATDTQYF
TRBV27,TRBJ2-7,CASSSFREPTYEQYF
TRBV3-1,TRBJ2-5,CASSQPFSGHEETQYF
TRBV6-5,TRBJ2-7,CASSLLGGYYEQYF
TRBV20-1,TRBJ1-5,CSARDDRGSAQPQHF
TRBV19,TRBJ2-2,CASSIDRTNTGELFF
TRBV19,TRBJ2-2,CASSIEPGQWNTGELFF
TRBV12-3/TRBV12-4,TRBJ2-3,CATQTQRETDTQYF
TRBV18,TRBJ2-1,CASSFGTSNEQFF
TRBV20-1,TRBJ1-5,CSAERGSQPQHF
TRBV4-2,TRBJ2-3,CASSQIPGTTDTQYF
TRBV27,TRBJ2-7,CASSNQAGLAKYF
TRBV7-9,TRBJ1-3,CASSSPARGGHSGNTIYF
TRBV5-4,TRBJ2-1,CASSLMAGSRYNEQFF
TRBV5-1,TRBJ1-4,CASSLASGGRKANEKLFF
TRBV12-3/TRBV12-4,TRBJ2-5,CASSAGTSGLQETQYF
TRBV7-2,TRBJ2-7,CASSPRLAGEHEQYF